These 3 T cell receptor beta chains were all obtained from the same sample, sequenced in a study of control samples from healthy donors and cancer patients. The protocol was immunoSEQ multiplex PCR, while the TCRdb copy is restricted to in-frame clones and leaves out a portion. This repertoire shows about 130,000 clones, about 88% found once; its top ten account for roughly 3.4%. Sequencing input: blood. The receptors stem from a man between 50 and 59 years old in good health.

The CDR3 protein is CASSIRYGWGNNEQFF. The CDR3 nucleotides read TGTGCCAGTAGTATCAGATACGGTTGGGGCAACAATGAGCAGTTCTTC. The chain uses TRBV19 and TRBJ2-1; possibly TRBD1 for D (5 bases). This CDR3 comprises 16 residues. V lost 3 bases to trimming and J lost 5 bases, with 17 bases between them. Germline CDR1 and CDR2: LNHDA and SQIVND (reference sequence).

The V gene is TRBV7-3, the J gene TRBJ2-2; a possible D gene is TRBD1 (6 bases). CDR3 length: 18 amino acids. Looked up from germline, CDR1 is SGHTA and CDR2 is FQGTGA. V lost 2 bases and J lost 0, with 16 bases in between. The CDR3 sequence: CASSLGPAGQTNTGELFF. The CDR3 DNA sequence: TGTGCCAGCAGCTTAGGTCCCGCCGGACAGACGAACACCGGGGAGCTGTTTTTT. Variable domain in full (rest from reference TRBV7-3 and TRBJ2-2): GAGVSQTPSNKVTEKGKYVELRCDPISGHTALYWYRQSLGQGPEFLIYFQGTGAADDSGLPNDRFFAVRPEGSVSTLKIQRTERGDSAVYLCASSLGPAGQTNTGELFFGEGSRLTVL.

This chain uses TRBV2 with TRBJ2-6, with a weak D call TRBD1 (6 bases). The CDR3 loop spans 16 amino acids. CDR1 SNHLY and CDR2 FYNNEI come from the germline V gene. The V end lost 4 bases, the J end lost 2 bases, and 12 bases lay between the germline ends. CDR3 sequence reads: CASSGRDKPGANVLTF. DNA for the CDR3: TGTGCCAGCAGTGGCCGGGACAAACCTGGGGCCAACGTCCTGACTTTC.